This is a list of T cell receptor beta chains from one sample in a study of blood T cells in healthy people across ages. Via MiXCR, TCRdb re-called the 5' RACE reads, giving one row per CDR3 protein. The sample lists about 730,000 distinct CDR3 sequences; roughly 47% were seen once. The specimen was blood. All receptors come from a woman aged 55 to 70 in good health. The CDR3 runs from the conserved cysteine through the conserved F or W. The D gene is left open where the match is weak. Rows may omit the clone size; those that give it use once, few, many or a size class.

v_call,j_call,clone_size,d_call,cdr3_aa,cdr3_nt
TRBV3-1,TRBJ1-1,few,.,CASSQVLGREAFF,TGTGCCAGCAGCCAAGTTTTAGGACGCGAGGCTTTCTTT
TRBV20-1,TRBJ2-2,.,.,CSGTGPGTGELFF,TGCAGTGGGACGGGACCGGGCACCGGGGAGCTGTTTTTT
TRBV7-9,TRBJ2-1,few,TRBD1,CASSLTGEEYNEQFF,TGTGCCAGCAGCTTGACAGGGGAGGAGTACAATGAGCAGTTCTTC
TRBV30,TRBJ1-2,.,TRBD1,CAGRTGNNYGYTF,TGTGCCGGGCGGACAGGGAATAACTATGGCTACACCTTC
TRBV5-1,TRBJ2-5,.,.,CASSLASSEQYF,TGCGCCAGCAGCTTGGCCTCGTCTGAGCAGTACTTC
TRBV12-3/TRBV12-4,TRBJ2-7,.,TRBD2,CASRGLAGEHSYNEQYF,TGTGCCAGCAGGGGACTAGCGGGGGAGCACTCCTACAATGAGCAGTACTTC
TRBV6-5,TRBJ2-1,.,TRBD1,CASSRTGRREQFF,TGTGCCAGCAGTCGGACAGGGCGCAGGGAGCAGTTCTTC
TRBV20-1,TRBJ2-3,.,TRBD2,CSAPASGGTDTQYF,TGCAGTGCTCCGGCGAGCGGGGGTACAGATACGCAGTATTTT
TRBV29-1,TRBJ1-1,few,.,CSVARANTEAFF,TGCAGCGTTGCAAGGGCGAACACTGAAGCTTTCTTT
TRBV12-3/TRBV12-4,TRBJ1-1,few,TRBD1,CASRGQGGLNTEAFF,TGTGCCAGCAGGGGACAGGGAGGGTTGAACACTGAAGCTTTCTTT
TRBV5-6,TRBJ2-1,once,TRBD2,CASSLLAGGSGNEQFF,TGTGCCAGCAGCTTGCTAGCGGGAGGGTCGGGCAATGAGCAGTTCTTC
TRBV21-1,TRBJ2-4,.,.,CASSEGDTIFGKNIQYF,TGTGCCAGCAGTGAGGGGGACACCATTTTTGGCAAAAACATTCAGTACTTC
TRBV10-3,TRBJ2-1,.,.,CATIEGSYNEQFF,TGTGCCACCATAGAGGGTTCCTACAATGAGCAGTTCTTC
TRBV20-1,TRBJ2-7,.,.,CSASTSFTYEQYF,TGCAGTGCTAGTACTAGCTTCACCTACGAGCAGTACTTC
TRBV12-3/TRBV12-4,TRBJ2-1,.,.,CVLRGEDEQFF,TGTGTCCTGAGGGGTGAGGATGAGCAGTTCTTC
TRBV7-2,TRBJ1-1,.,.,CASSLYEGSMNTEAFF,TGTGCCAGCAGCTTATACGAGGGCTCCATGAACACTGAAGCTTTCTTT
TRBV11-1,TRBJ2-7,.,TRBD2,CASIPGGSGSSYEQYF,TGTGCCAGCATCCCGGGGGGGAGCGGGAGCTCCTACGAGCAGTACTTC
TRBV6-1,TRBJ2-1,.,.,CASSERMSKRPNEQFF,TGTGCCAGCAGTGAAAGGATGAGTAAAAGGCCCAATGAGCAGTTCTTC
TRBV25-1,TRBJ2-3,.,TRBD2,CASSEYQRGPSLDTQYF,TGTGCCAGCAGTGAATATCAGCGGGGGCCCTCTCTCGATACGCAGTATTTT
TRBV29-1,TRBJ2-1,.,TRBD2,CSVGGLAGDEQFF,TGCAGCGTTGGGGGACTAGCGGGAGATGAGCAGTTCTTC
TRBV7-2,TRBJ2-7,.,TRBD2,CASSPAGGAYNEQYF,TGTGCCAGCAGCCCAGCGGGAGGAGCCTACAATGAGCAGTACTTC
TRBV20-1,TRBJ2-7,.,TRBD2,CSARTSGLYNEQYF,TGCAGTGCAAGGACTAGCGGGCTCTACAATGAGCAGTACTTC
TRBV9,TRBJ1-6,many,.,CASSATPGANSPLHF,TGTGCCAGCAGCGCCACTCCGGGAGCAAATTCACCCCTCCACTTT
TRBV4-2,TRBJ1-1,.,.,CASSPGTNPEAFF,TGTGCCAGCAGCCCGGGTACAAACCCTGAAGCTTTCTTT
TRBV6-6,TRBJ2-7,few,.,CASSQAGDSYEQYF,TGTGCCAGCAGTCAGGCAGGGGACTCCTACGAGCAGTACTTC
TRBV29-1,TRBJ2-3,many,.,CSVVVTFVGDTQYF,TGCAGCGTTGTGGTGACGTTTGTTGGGGATACGCAGTATTTT
TRBV20-1,TRBJ2-1,.,.,CSAREVRGSPLFNEQFF,TGCAGTGCTAGAGAAGTTAGGGGGAGCCCCCTGTTCAATGAGCAGTTCTTC
TRBV7-6,TRBJ2-7,once,TRBD2,CASSLGGGRNEQYF,TGTGCCAGCAGCTTAGGGGGGGGTCGCAATGAGCAGTACTTC
TRBV5-1,TRBJ2-4,few,.,CASSIGQTENIQYF,TGCGCCAGCAGCATCGGACAGACTGAAAACATTCAGTACTTC
TRBV3-1,TRBJ2-6,.,.,CASSPDSSSGANVLTF,TGTGCCAGCAGCCCCGACAGTTCCTCTGGGGCCAACGTCCTGACTTTC
TRBV7-2,TRBJ2-6,.,.,CASSLAKGSGANVLTF,TGTGCCAGCAGCTTAGCGAAAGGTTCTGGGGCCAACGTCCTGACTTTC
TRBV18,TRBJ2-7,.,.,CASSPLGRESEQYF,TGTGCCAGCTCACCACTAGGCAGGGAGAGCGAGCAGTACTTC
TRBV4-2,TRBJ2-3,.,TRBD1,CASSQAGTGIYDTQYF,TGTGCCAGCAGCCAAGCCGGGACAGGGATTTATGATACGCAGTATTTT
TRBV20-1,TRBJ2-7,few,.,CSAPLLSSQYF,TGCAGTGCTCCCCTACTAAGCTCGCAGTACTTC
TRBV5-1,TRBJ2-3,.,.,CASSFKGDRSTDTQYF,TGCGCCAGCAGCTTTAAAGGAGACAGGAGCACAGATACGCAGTATTTT
TRBV12-3/TRBV12-4,TRBJ2-5,many,.,CASAAGIDQETQYF,TGTGCCAGCGCCGCAGGCATCGACCAAGAGACCCAGTACTTC